This T cell receptor beta chain was recovered during a study of PD-L1 blockade in urothelial cancer. As for the study in general: Reported median T cell count for blood samples was 110,000 to 150,000. General study points: Larger 3-week expansion of tumor-associated blood clones was seen in durable-benefit patients.

CDR3 size: 12 residues. Germline CDR1 reads LNHDA; CDR2 reads SQIVND (reference sequence). Deletions cut 6 bases from V and 6 bases from J, with 8 bases between. Sequencing used immunoSEQ multiplex PCR; TCRdb keeps in-frame clones, though not all of them. The sample holds approximately 93,000 clones, over 80% seen once. Noted time point: peripheral blood 6 weeks after treatment start. A note on this clone: The target antigen is unknown. Other DNA sequences within the sample encode an identical CDR3.

The sample in question was PBMCs, obtained around atezolizumab (anti-PD-L1) treatment. The origin of this receptor is a man aged 65 to 79 with urothelial cancer. The rearrangement joins TRBV19 to TRBJ2-2, with D perhaps matching TRBD2 (5 bases). Written as DNA, the CDR3 is TGTGCCAGTAGATTGGGAGCCGGGGAGCTGTTTTTT. Its translation: CASRLGAGELFF.